These T cell receptor beta chains were read from a single sample in a study of cytomegalovirus exposure and HLA in healthy donors. Generated by immunoSEQ multiplex PCR, the TCRdb table keeps only in-frame clones and is missing some. Found here are about 89,000 clones, around nine tenths of them singletons; the top ten hold around a tenth. Sequenced material: PBMCs. The receptors originated from a man aged 30-40 years in good health and CMV-seropositive. The CDR3 runs from the conserved cysteine through the conserved F or W. Fields, in order: V gene, clone size, J gene, D gene, CDR3 protein, CDR3 DNA. D genes are given only for firm matches. Size values are once, few and many counts, or a class for expanded clones, and some rows have none.

V: TRBV4-1; size: NA; J: TRBJ2-4; D: NA; CDR3: CASSQSASTFRDIQYF; DNA: TGCGCCAGCAGCCAAAGCGCGTCAACATTCAGAGACATTCAGTACTTC
V: TRBV6-6; size: NA; J: TRBJ2-7; D: NA; CDR3: CASRGANFSYEQYF; DNA: TGTGCCAGCAGGGGGGCCAACTTTTCCTACGAGCAGTACTTC
V: TRBV27; size: NA; J: TRBJ1-2; D: NA; CDR3: CASSNTGFYGYTF; DNA: TGTGCCAGCAGTAATACAGGGTTCTATGGCTACACCTTC
V: TRBV11-2; size: NA; J: TRBJ2-2; D: TRBD2; CDR3: CASSLEGLAVTGELFF; DNA: TGTGCCAGCAGCTTAGAGGGACTAGCGGTGACCGGGGAGCTGTTTTTT
V: TRBV29-1; size: once; J: TRBJ1-3; D: NA; CDR3: CSVARGSGNTIYF; DNA: TGCAGCGTTGCTCGGGGATCTGGAAACACCATATATTTT
V: TRBV5-6; size: NA; J: TRBJ1-2; D: NA; CDR3: CASSFWTVILDYGYTF; DNA: TGTGCCAGCAGCTTCTGGACAGTCATCTTGGACTATGGCTACACCTTC
V: TRBV2; size: few; J: TRBJ1-5; D: NA; CDR3: CASSVWSSHPQHF; DNA: TGTGCCAGCAGTGTTTGGAGTTCGCACCCCCAGCATTTT
V: TRBV9; size: NA; J: TRBJ2-3; D: NA; CDR3: CASSVGPDTQYF; DNA: TGTGCCAGCAGCGTAGGGCCAGATACGCAGTATTTT
V: TRBV5-1; size: NA; J: TRBJ2-2; D: TRBD2; CDR3: CASVLGASGPNTGELFF; DNA: TGCGCCAGCGTATTGGGGGCTAGCGGGCCGAACACCGGGGAGCTGTTTTTT
V: TRBV28; size: few; J: TRBJ1-1; D: NA; CDR3: CASSQHSRGGDTEAFF; DNA: TGTGCCAGCAGTCAACACTCGCGGGGAGGGGACACTGAAGCTTTCTTT
V: TRBV2; size: NA; J: TRBJ2-7; D: TRBD2; CDR3: CASRGRGISEQYF; DNA: TGTGCCAGCAGGGGGAGGGGAATCAGCGAGCAGTACTTC
V: TRBV25-1; size: NA; J: TRBJ2-7; D: NA; CDR3: CASSESRAGSHEQYF; DNA: TGTGCCAGCAGTGAATCCAGGGCAGGGTCTCACGAGCAGTACTTC
V: TRBV5-5; size: NA; J: TRBJ2-2; D: NA; CDR3: CASSLAFVRLSSGELFF; DNA: TGTGCCAGCAGCTTGGCGTTTGTCAGGCTGTCTTCCGGGGAGCTGTTTTTT
V: TRBV27; size: NA; J: TRBJ2-5; D: NA; CDR3: CASSVARGEQTQYF; DNA: TGTGCCAGCAGTGTCGCCAGGGGTGAGCAGACCCAGTACTTC
V: TRBV7-9; size: NA; J: TRBJ2-1; D: NA; CDR3: CASSLGRNNEQFF; DNA: TGTGCCAGCAGCTTGGGGAGGAACAATGAGCAGTTCTTC
V: TRBV27; size: NA; J: TRBJ2-7; D: TRBD1; CDR3: CASSAGQGAYEQYF; DNA: TGTGCCAGCAGTGCGGGACAGGGGGCATACGAGCAGTACTTC
V: TRBV28; size: NA; J: TRBJ2-2; D: NA; CDR3: CASSSRTGKFGELFF; DNA: TGTGCCAGCAGTTCACGGACGGGGAAGTTCGGGGAGCTGTTTTTT
V: TRBV6-5; size: NA; J: TRBJ1-1; D: TRBD1; CDR3: CASSLTGVNSAEAFF; DNA: TGTGCCAGCAGTCTGACAGGGGTTAATAGCGCTGAAGCTTTCTTT
V: TRBV18; size: NA; J: TRBJ1-4; D: NA; CDR3: CASSPGPGQTNEKLFF; DNA: TGTGCCAGCTCACCAGGTCCGGGACAAACTAATGAAAAACTGTTTTTT
V: TRBV7-3; size: NA; J: TRBJ1-4; D: TRBD1; CDR3: CASSRTGQGNEKLFF; DNA: TGTGCCAGCAGCAGAACGGGACAGGGAAATGAAAAACTGTTTTTT
V: TRBV9; size: NA; J: TRBJ2-1; D: NA; CDR3: CASSPGQGHYNEQFF; DNA: TGTGCCAGCAGTCCGGGGCAGGGACACTACAATGAGCAGTTCTTC
V: TRBV27; size: NA; J: TRBJ2-7; D: TRBD2; CDR3: CASSIGLAGAYEQYF; DNA: TGTGCCAGCAGTATTGGACTAGCGGGAGCCTACGAGCAGTACTTC
V: TRBV19; size: NA; J: TRBJ2-2; D: NA; CDR3: CASLNSYTGELFF; DNA: TGTGCCAGTCTTAATAGCTACACCGGGGAGCTGTTTTTT
V: TRBV4-1; size: NA; J: TRBJ2-5; D: TRBD2; CDR3: CASSQDRLAGGPRVAQYF; DNA: TGCGCCAGCAGCCAAGATCGGTTAGCGGGAGGGCCACGCGTCGCCCAGTACTTC
V: TRBV15; size: NA; J: TRBJ1-1; D: TRBD1; CDR3: CATSRDRGPGTEAFF; DNA: TGTGCCACCAGCAGGGACAGGGGACCGGGCACTGAAGCTTTCTTT
V: TRBV7-8; size: NA; J: TRBJ2-5; D: NA; CDR3: CASSLGGAGLLETQYF; DNA: TGTGCCAGCAGCTTAGGCGGAGCGGGTCTGTTGGAGACCCAGTACTTC
V: TRBV5-1; size: NA; J: TRBJ2-6; D: NA; CDR3: CASSLALVGANVLTF; DNA: TGCGCCAGCAGCTTGGCTCTAGTTGGGGCCAACGTCCTGACTTTC
V: TRBV5-4; size: NA; J: TRBJ2-1; D: TRBD1; CDR3: CASTVGQGHYNEQFF; DNA: TGTGCCAGCACCGTTGGACAGGGGCATTACAATGAGCAGTTCTTC
V: TRBV30; size: NA; J: TRBJ1-1; D: NA; CDR3: CAWSEWRDPRAAFF; DNA: TGTGCCTGGAGTGAGTGGAGGGACCCCCGAGCTGCTTTCTTT
V: TRBV27; size: NA; J: TRBJ2-2; D: TRBD1; CDR3: CASSYQGAGTGELFF; DNA: TGTGCCAGCAGTTACCAGGGGGCCGGGACCGGGGAGCTGTTTTTT
V: TRBV2; size: NA; J: TRBJ2-7; D: NA; CDR3: CASSQTETYEQYF; DNA: TGTGCCAGCAGCCAGACAGAAACCTACGAGCAGTACTTC
V: TRBV25-1; size: NA; J: TRBJ1-4; D: NA; CDR3: CASKSHATNEKLFF; DNA: TGTGCCAGCAAGAGTCATGCAACTAATGAAAAACTGTTTTTT
V: TRBV6-1; size: few; J: TRBJ2-3; D: TRBD2; CDR3: CASSSSGRSTDTQYF; DNA: TGTGCCAGCAGTTCAAGCGGGAGGAGCACAGATACGCAGTATTTT
V: TRBV5-1; size: NA; J: TRBJ2-7; D: TRBD2; CDR3: CASSPDRGRTFRDEQYF; DNA: TGCGCCAGCAGCCCAGATCGCGGGAGGACGTTTCGCGACGAGCAGTACTTC
V: TRBV6-1; size: NA; J: TRBJ1-1; D: TRBD1; CDR3: CASRPGQGRWAEAFF; DNA: TGTGCCAGCAGACCTGGACAGGGCAGATGGGCTGAAGCTTTCTTT
V: TRBV4-1; size: once; J: TRBJ1-3; D: NA; CDR3: CASSQGANSGNTIYF; DNA: TGCGCCAGCAGCCAAGGGGCCAACTCTGGAAACACCATATATTTT